Below, 6 T cell receptor beta chains from the same sample are listed, as sequenced in a study of blood T cell repertoires in COVID-19. Clones were read by immunoSEQ multiplex PCR, and TCRdb kept only the in-frame ones, dropping some. Of about 400,000 clones in the sample, around 90% are singletons; the top ten hold roughly 2%. The material sequenced was PBMCs or T cells enriched from blood (not recorded which). The receptors originated from a woman aged 40-49 years with acute COVID-19.

J is TRBJ1-2 and V is TRBV6-1; D is unclear. The germline CDR1 and CDR2 sequences are MNHNS and SASEGT. This CDR3 contains 14 residues. V was cut by 3 bases and J by 2 bases, with 10 bases left in between. The CDR3 sequence is CASSERRGNYGYTF. In DNA, the CDR3 is TGTGCCAGCAGTGAGCGGCGCGGGAACTATGGCTACACCTTC.

In its sample, this clone was seen a few times. The chain combines TRBV6-5 with TRBJ1-2, with 10 bases lining up with TRBD1. The V gene's germline CDR1 is MNHEY and CDR2 SVGAGI. The J segment lost 8 bases and the V segment lost 6 bases, leaving 6 bases of the junction unmatched. The CDR3 length is 13 residues. DNA of the CDR3: TGTGCCAGCAGCCTGACAGGGGGCCAAGGCTACACCTTC. Translating it yields CASSLTGGQGYTF.

In this sample, this clone turned up once. The chain combines TRBV30 with TRBJ1-2, with TRBD1 matching over 7 bases. V shed 1 base and J 6 bases; nucleotides not matched to a gene: 8. The CDR3 loop spans 14 amino acids. CDR1 and CDR2 (germline): GTSNPN, SVGIG (reference sequence). The CDR3 DNA reads as TGTGCCTGGAGTGCCCCGGGACAGTATAATGGCTACACCTTC. It is translated as CAWSAPGQYNGYTF.

This clone was detected only a few times. V and J are TRBV5-6 and TRBJ1-6; D gene unclear. V dropped 4 bases and J dropped 4 bases, with 12 bases sitting between them. Germline CDR1 SGHDT, CDR2 YYEEEE. CDR3 length: 15 amino acids. CDR3 nucleotides: TGTGCCAGCAGCGCTCGAAATCAGTATAATTCACCCCTCCACTTT. This encodes CASSARNQYNSPLHF.

This chain joins TRBV6-5 and TRBJ1-4, with a tentative D call TRBD1 (6 bases). The CDR3 covers 14 residues. The germline V and J ends were trimmed by 7 bases and 7 bases, with 16 bases remaining between them. From germline, CDR1 is MNHEY and CDR2 SVGAGI. CDR3: CASILQGRSEKLFF. In DNA form, the CDR3 reads TGTGCCAGCATCCTACAGGGTAGGAGTGAAAAACTGTTTTTT.

Turning to this clone: Within the sample, other DNA sequences also encode this same CDR3. The rearrangement links TRBV19 to TRBJ2-6; no firm D call. The CDR3 is 15 residues long. V lost 2 bases to trimming and J lost 0 bases, with 5 bases between them. The germline gives CDR1 LNHDA, CDR2 SQIVND (reference sequence). This CDR3 reads CASSILSSGANVLTF. The CDR3 nucleotides are TGTGCCAGTAGTATATTGAGCTCTGGGGCCAACGTCCTGACTTTC.